This T cell receptor beta chain came from a study of cytomegalovirus exposure and HLA in healthy donors. V lost 1 base and J 4 bases, leaving 16 bases between the germline ends. Germline CDR1 is MGHRA and CDR2 is YSYEKL. CDR3 length equals 16 residues. The PCR was carried out with 60 Vbeta primers and 13 Jbeta primers. Data came from immunoSEQ multiplex PCR; TCRdb stores just in-frame clones and leaves some out. The repertoire consists of roughly 140,000 clones, with around 72% occurring once and the leading ten covering 2% to 2.5%. Sequencing used PBMCs. This TCR was sampled from a man between 40 and 49 years old in good health and CMV-seronegative. The V and J genes are TRBV4-1 and TRBJ2-5; D possibly corresponds to TRBD1 (6 bases). The CDR3, as DNA: TGCGCCAGCAGCCAAGCTCCTTGGACAGTGGGAGAGACCCAGTACTTC. This codes for CASSQAPWTVGETQYF.